This T cell receptor (beta chain) was recovered during a study of cytomegalovirus exposure and HLA in healthy donors. While unrecorded immune exposures were likely, the donors were nominally healthy when sampled. The PCR employed 60 Vbeta primers together with 13 Jbeta primers. Sequencing was performed with immunoSEQ multiplex PCR; in TCRdb, only in-frame clones are kept and a portion is missing. The table shows 90,000 to 100,000 clones, with roughly four fifths occurring only once. Specimen: PBMCs. The TCR originated in a man aged 50 or older in good health and CMV-seronegative.

CDR3 residues: CASRDGAGRFTDTQYF. The CDR3 coding sequence is TGTGCCAGCCGCGATGGGGCTGGGCGGTTCACAGATACGCAGTATTTT. The rearrangement uses TRBV27 and TRBJ2-3; D is possibly TRBD1 (5 bases). Germline CDR1 reads MNHEY; CDR2 reads SMNVEV (reference sequence). Trimming removed 8 bases from V and 2 bases from J, with 20 bases in between. This CDR3 region has 16 residues.